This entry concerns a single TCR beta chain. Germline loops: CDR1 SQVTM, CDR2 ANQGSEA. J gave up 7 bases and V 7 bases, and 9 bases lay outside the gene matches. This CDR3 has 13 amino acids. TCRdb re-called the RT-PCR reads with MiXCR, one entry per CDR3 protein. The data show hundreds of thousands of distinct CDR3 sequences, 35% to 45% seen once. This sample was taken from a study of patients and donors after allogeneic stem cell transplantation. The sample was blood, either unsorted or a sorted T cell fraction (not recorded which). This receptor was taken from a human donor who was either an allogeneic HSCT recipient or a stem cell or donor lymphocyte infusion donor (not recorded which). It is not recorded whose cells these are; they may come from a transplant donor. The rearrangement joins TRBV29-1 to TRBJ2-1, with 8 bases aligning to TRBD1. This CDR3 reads CSARGQAWNEQFF. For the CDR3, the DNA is TGCAGCGCCAGGGGACAGGCGTGGAATGAGCAGTTCTTC.